Sequencing of this T cell receptor beta chain was carried out in a study of T cells in Graves' hyperthyroidism and ophthalmopathy. Trimming removed 6 bases from V and 3 bases from J; junction bases left unmatched: 10. The CDR3 extends over 15 amino acids. In its sample, this clonotype was seen many times. Its antigen is not known. Study outcomes and limitations: In the blood, most expanded thyroid clonotypes above 0.001 appeared as well.

Newly diagnosed hyperthyroidism patients aged 18 to 65 years had disease lasting under 2 months. Researchers barred patients who had uncontrolled infection, other autoimmune disease, pregnancy or lactation. Diagnostic decisions used clinical symptoms, serum thyroxine and TRAb, thyroid ultrasound and orbital computed tomography. Amplified TCR beta CDR3 regions came from RNA transcripts. The study used the HTBI primer set for a first-round RT-PCR of the TCR CDR3. TCRdb passed the multiplex PCR reads through MiXCR, listing each CDR3 protein once. The sample has fewer than 900,000 distinct CDR3 sequences, around 20% seen once.

The source of this sequence is a woman between 50 and 59 years old with Graves' hyperthyroidism that later progressed to Graves' ophthalmopathy. The rearrangement uses TRBV12-3 or TRBV12-4 and TRBJ2-7, with 8 nucleotides matching TRBD2. Sequenced input: blood. The CDR3: CASRPKAGAFYEQYF. CDR3 DNA: TGTGCCAGCAGACCGAAAGCGGGAGCATTCTACGAGCAGTACTTC.